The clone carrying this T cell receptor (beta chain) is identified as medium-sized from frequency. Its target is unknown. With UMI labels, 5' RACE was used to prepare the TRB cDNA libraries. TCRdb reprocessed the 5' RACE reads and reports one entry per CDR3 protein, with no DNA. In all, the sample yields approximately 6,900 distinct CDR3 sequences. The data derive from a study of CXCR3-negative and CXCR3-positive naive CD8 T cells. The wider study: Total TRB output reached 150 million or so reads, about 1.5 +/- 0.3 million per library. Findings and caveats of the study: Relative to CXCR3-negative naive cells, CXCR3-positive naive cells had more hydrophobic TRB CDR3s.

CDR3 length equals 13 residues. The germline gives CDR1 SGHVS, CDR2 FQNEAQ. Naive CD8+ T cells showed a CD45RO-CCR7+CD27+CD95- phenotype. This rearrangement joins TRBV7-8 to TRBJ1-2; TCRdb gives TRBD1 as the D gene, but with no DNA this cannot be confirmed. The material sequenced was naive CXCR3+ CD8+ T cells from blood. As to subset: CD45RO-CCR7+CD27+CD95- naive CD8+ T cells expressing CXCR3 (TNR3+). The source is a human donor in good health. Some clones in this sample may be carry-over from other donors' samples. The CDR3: CASSQTGYYGYTF.